In its sample, the clone carrying this T cell receptor (beta chain) was seen a few times. Its antigen is still unknown. The sample originates from a study of T cells in Graves' hyperthyroidism and ophthalmopathy. General observations from the study: By a 13 V-J model, ophthalmopathy was set apart from stable hyperthyroidism.

Patients with ophthalmopathy all had a Clinical Activity Score of at least 3, a NOSPECS grade of at least 4 and duration under 3 months. Germline V gene sequence: CDR1 KGHDR, CDR2 SFDVKD. This CDR3 has 16 residues. The V and J ends lost 1 base and 8 bases, in that order; junction bases with no gene match: 6. What was amplified from RNA transcripts were TCR beta CDR3 regions. The study used the HTBI primer set for a first-round RT-PCR of the TCR CDR3. One entry per CDR3 protein, called by TCRdb with MiXCR from the multiplex PCR reads. The sample has 640,000 or so distinct CDR3 sequences, 12% to 15% seen once.

The TCR sequence derives from a woman between 18 and 29 years old with Graves' ophthalmopathy. V usage is TRBV24-1 and J usage is TRBJ2-2; 10 positions agree with TRBD1. The sequenced sample was blood. CDR3 region: CATSDFWGQGLGELFF. The CDR3 nucleotides are TGTGCCACCAGTGATTTTTGGGGACAGGGGTTGGGGGAGCTGTTTTTT.